What follows are 7 T cell receptor beta chains derived from one specimen sequenced in a study of cytomegalovirus exposure and HLA in healthy donors. The method was immunoSEQ multiplex PCR; TCRdb's version includes in-frame clones alone and lacks a portion of them. The data contain around 180,000 clones, around 86% of them singletons. What was sequenced was PBMCs. These receptors were collected from a woman aged 18-35 years in good health and CMV-seronegative.

The chain couples TRBV27 to TRBJ2-2; possible D gene TRBD1, 5 bases. Deletions cut 2 bases from V and 0 bases from J, with 7 bases between. The CDR3 loop spans 15 amino acids. CDR1 is MNHEY, CDR2 SMNVEV, per germline (reference sequence). Here the CDR3 DNA reads TGTGCCAGCAGTTTAGACAGCGCGAACACCGGGGAGCTGTTTTTT. It codes for CASSLDSANTGELFF.

The genes are TRBV6-1 and TRBJ2-7, with 7 bases identical to TRBD1. CDR3 length equals 12 residues. The germline gives CDR1 MNHNS, CDR2 SASEGT. V lost 8 bases and J lost 5; bases outside the gene matches: 6. The CDR3: CASQGVVHEQYF. CDR3 nucleotides: TGTGCCAGCCAGGGGGTAGTCCACGAGCAGTACTTC.

This clone has just one count. The CDR3 bases are TGTGCCAGCAGGGATACTAGATACGAGCAGTTCTTC. Protein: CASRDTRYEQFF. This chain uses TRBV2 with TRBJ2-1; possibly TRBD2 for D (5 bases). V was clipped by 6 bases and J by 10 bases, with 13 bases between them. The CDR3 runs to 12 residues. Germline CDR1 SNHLY, CDR2 FYNNEI. Full variable domain (missing parts from reference TRBV2 and TRBJ2-1): EPEVTQTPSHQVTQMGQEVILRCVPISNHLYFYWYRQILGQKVEFLVSFYNNEISEKSEIFDDQFSVERPDGSNFTLKIRSTKLEDSAMYFCASRDTRYEQFFGPGTRLTVL.

The CDR3 loop is CSVPRKAERYPDTQYF. CDR3 in DNA: TGCAGCGTTCCCCGGAAGGCAGAGAGGTATCCAGATACGCAGTATTTT. The chain combines TRBV29-1 with TRBJ2-3; D gene uncertain. Germline V gives CDR1 SQVTM, CDR2 ANQGSEA. The CDR3 totals 16 residues. Trimming took 5 bases from V and 4 from J, leaving 22 bases between them.

The V and J genes are TRBV2 and TRBJ2-1; D is ambiguous. V lost 0 bases to trimming and J lost 0 bases, with 24 bases between them. The CDR3 consists of 21 residues. Germline V CDR1 and CDR2: SNHLY, FYNNEI. The CDR3 sequence is CASSEAAQFSKRKVSYNEQFF. The CDR3, as DNA: TGTGCCAGCAGTGAAGCTGCCCAGTTTTCGAAGCGCAAAGTCTCCTACAATGAGCAGTTCTTC.

The V gene is TRBV5-1, the J gene TRBJ2-3, with D maybe TRBD1 (5 bases). Trimming left V 6 bases short and J 2 bases short, with 16 bases between. The CDR3 spans 15 residues. CDR1 SGHRS and CDR2 YFSETQ come from the germline V gene. The CDR3 loop reads CASTPGAVPTDTQYF. The CDR3 region has the DNA TGCGCCAGCACCCCTGGGGCGGTCCCCACAGATACGCAGTATTTT. The full variable domain, its missing parts supplied by reference TRBV5-1 and TRBJ2-3, is KAGVTQTPRYLIKTRGQQVTLSCSPISGHRSVSWYQQTPGQGLQFLFEYFSETQRNKGNFPGRFSGRQFSNSRSEMNVSTLELGDSALYLCASTPGAVPTDTQYFGPGTRLTVL.

The chain employs TRBV9 and TRBJ1-3; unclear D gene. Germline lookup yields CDR1 SGDLS and CDR2 YYNGEE. The CDR3 contains 13 residues. V lost 3 bases and J 4 bases, leaving 8 bases between the germline ends. CDR3 in amino acids: CASSGYMGNTIYF. Here the CDR3 DNA reads TGTGCCAGCAGCGGGTACATGGGAAACACCATATATTTT.